The 18 T cell receptor beta chains below were found in one sample sequenced in a study of T cells in Graves' hyperthyroidism and ophthalmopathy. Researchers took RNA transcripts and amplified the TCR beta CDR3 regions from them. TCR CDR3 regions were first amplified by RT-PCR with HTBI primers. TCRdb re-called the multiplex PCR reads through MiXCR, storing one row per CDR3 protein. The sample yields 750,000 to 950,000 distinct CDR3 sequences, approximately 40% seen once. Sequenced sample: blood. These receptors were obtained from a man aged 18 to 29 with Graves' hyperthyroidism.

V and J are TRBV29-1 and TRBJ2-6; 8 nucleotides match TRBD2. Germline V gene sequence: CDR1 SQVTM, CDR2 ANQGSEA. The ends lost 8 bases at V and 0 bases at J; junction bases unmatched: 9. There are 16 residues in the CDR3. CDR3 loop: CSLRAAGASGANVLTF. CDR3 nucleotides: TGCAGCTTACGGGCAGCGGGGGCCTCTGGGGCCAACGTCCTGACTTTC.

In the case of this clonotype: A read error may account for a junction end that differs from germline. This rearrangement joins TRBV25-1 to TRBJ1-4, with 7 nucleotides matching TRBD1. CDR3 length equals 15 residues. Germline lookup yields CDR1 MGHDK and CDR2 SYGVNS. The CDR3 here is CASAQGGSNNENLFF. In nucleotides, the CDR3 is TGTGCCAGCGCGCAGGGGGGCAGCAATAATGAAAACCTGTTTTTT. The whole variable domain, filled in from reference TRBV25-1 and TRBJ1-4, reads EADIYQTPRYLVIGTGKKITLECSQTMGHDKMYWYQQDPGMELHLIHYSYGVNSTEKGDLSSESTVSRIRTEHFPLTLESARPSHTSQYLCASAQGGSNNENLFFGSGTQLSVL.

V gene TRBV19 combines with J gene TRBJ2-2; unclear D gene. The germline V gene has CDR1 LNHDA and CDR2 SQIVND (reference sequence). The CDR3 length is 14 residues. V was cut by 0 bases and J by 6 bases, with 8 bases left in between. Here the CDR3 reads CASSIDLDAGELFF. The CDR3 DNA is TGTGCCAGTAGTATAGATCTGGACGCCGGGGAGCTGTTTTTT.

In this sample, this clonotype turned up many times. This chain joins TRBV19 and TRBJ1-2, with D possibly matching TRBD1 (6 bases). V was shortened by 7 bases and J by 5 bases, with 14 bases between the two germline ends. Germline CDR1 LNHDA, CDR2 SQIVND (reference sequence). CDR3 length: 13 residues. The CDR3 nucleotides are TGTGCCAGTATCCCCCGGGGACAATATGGCTACACCTTC. Its protein product is CASIPRGQYGYTF.

This clonotype was found many times. The V gene is TRBV7-8, the J gene TRBJ2-5; D unclear. The CDR3 has 14 amino acids. Trimming pared 2 bases from V and 7 bases from J, leaving 14 bases between. CDR1 is SGHVS and CDR2 is FQNEAQ in the germline V gene. This CDR3 reads CASSLRTPRGTQYF. CDR3 bases: TGTGCCAGCAGCTTAAGGACGCCCCGTGGGACCCAGTACTTC.

With regard to this clonotype: Given a much more abundant clone one base away, this may be a read error. Because the CDR3 is missing its conserved closing phenylalanine or tryptophan, this is likely a read error. V usage is TRBV19 and J usage is TRBJ1-1, with a weak D call TRBD1 (5 bases). CDR3 length: 12 amino acids. CDR1 and CDR2 from the germline V gene are LNHDA and SQIVND (reference sequence). V shed 6 bases and J shed 3 bases, with 8 bases lying between them. The CDR3 coding sequence is TGTGCCAGTAGGAGGGGCGACACTGAAGCTTTCCTT. Translation gives CASRRGDTEAFL.

This clonotype came up many times. The rearrangement uses TRBV7-9 and TRBJ2-7; 9 bases are a match to TRBD1. CDR1 and CDR2 from the germline V gene are SEHNR and FQNEAQ (reference sequence). The V segment lost 5 bases and the J segment 4 bases; nucleotides outside the gene matches: 6. CDR3 length equals 14 residues. In DNA form, the CDR3 reads TGTGCCAGCAGCGACACACAGGGGGCGTACGAGCAGTACTTC. This sequence encodes CASSDTQGAYEQYF.

This clonotype was seen repeatedly, ten times or more. The chain employs TRBV13 and TRBJ1-2; D possibly corresponds to TRBD1 (5 bases). The V and J ends lost 10 bases and 7 bases respectively, with 10 bases between them. CDR1 is PRHDT and CDR2 is FYEKMQ in the germline V gene (reference sequence). The CDR3 consists of 10 residues. This chain's CDR3 is CATGVAGYTF. The CDR3, as DNA: TGTGCCACGGGGGTGGCTGGCTACACCTTC.

The table lists this clonotype with many counts. This sequence joins TRBV29-1 and TRBJ1-2; D gene ambiguous. The CDR3 consists of 12 residues. Trimming cost V 1 base and J 8 bases, with 11 bases left between them. From germline, CDR1 is SQVTM and CDR2 ANQGSEA. Here the CDR3 DNA reads TGCAGCGTTGAAGGGGGATACTGGGGCTACACCTTC. This translates into CSVEGGYWGYTF. Using reference TRBV29-1 and TRBJ1-2 for the parts outside the CDR3, the full variable domain is SAVISQKPSRDICQRGTSLTIQCQVDSQVTMMFWYRQQPGQSLTLIATANQGSEATYESGFVIDKFPISRPNLTFSTLTVSNMSPEDSSIYLCSVEGGYWGYTFGSGTRLTVV.

This CDR3 reads CASSLLGWEVRTSYEQYF. CDR3 sequence (DNA): TGTGCCAGCAGCCTCCTCGGGTGGGAGGTGAGGACCTCCTACGAGCAGTACTTC. This rearrangement joins TRBV7-2 to TRBJ2-7, with a weak D call TRBD2 (6 bases). The CDR3 has 18 amino acids. The germline V and J ends were trimmed by 5 bases and 0 bases, with 23 bases remaining between them. Germline values: CDR1 SGHTA, CDR2 FQGNSA.

This clonotype appeared many times. The chain uses TRBV29-1 and TRBJ1-2; 8 positions match TRBD1. The trim removed 0 bases at V and 4 bases at J, leaving 7 bases unmatched. In germline, CDR1 is SQVTM, CDR2 ANQGSEA. This CDR3 region has 15 residues. CDR3 loop: CSVEDAGTGRYGYTF. The CDR3 nucleotides are TGCAGCGTTGAAGATGCAGGGACAGGCCGCTATGGCTACACCTTC.

The chain's CDR3 is CASSTQGGSGYEQYF. The CDR3 nucleotides read TGTGCCAGCAGCACCCAGGGCGGGAGTGGCTACGAGCAGTACTTC. The chain has TRBV9 and TRBJ2-7, with 7 nucleotides matching TRBD2. Germline V gene sequence: CDR1 SGDLS, CDR2 YYNGEE. The CDR3 has 15 residues. V lost 4 bases, J lost 3 bases, and 10 bases stayed unmatched. Drawing the rest from reference TRBV9 and TRBJ2-7, the complete variable domain is DSGVTQTPKHLITATGQRVTLRCSPRSGDLSVYWYQQSLDQGLQFLIQYYNGEERAKGNILERFSAQQFPDLHSELNLSSLELGDSALYFCASSTQGGSGYEQYFGPGTRLTVT.

The V gene is TRBV19, the J gene TRBJ2-7, with TRBD2 matching over 8 bases. This CDR3 spans 16 amino acids. Germline V gives CDR1 LNHDA, CDR2 SQIVND (reference sequence). Trimming took 0 bases from V and 1 from J; bases not matched to a gene: 5. CDR3 region: CASSIDGLARSYEQYF. For the CDR3, the DNA is TGTGCCAGTAGTATAGATGGACTAGCTAGGTCCTACGAGCAGTACTTC.

This clonotype was found many times. The chain employs TRBV7-2 and TRBJ2-2; no reliable D call. This CDR3 is 15 amino acids long. CDR1 and CDR2 (germline): SGHTA, FQGNSA. V lost 1 base and J 2 bases, leaving 8 bases between the germline ends. CDR3 sequence reads: CASSLVRGNTGELFF. Here the CDR3 DNA reads TGTGCCAGCAGCTTAGTCCGAGGCAACACCGGGGAGCTGTTTTTT.

This clonotype appeared many times. This rearrangement joins TRBV20-1 to TRBJ1-1, with 7 bases identical to TRBD1. Germline V CDR1 and CDR2: DFQATT, SNEGSKA (reference sequence). This CDR3 region has 16 residues. V shed 0 bases and J 0 bases; nucleotides not matched to a gene: 7. CDR3: CSARDEEGAMNTEAFF. The CDR3 DNA follows: TGCAGTGCTAGAGATGAGGAGGGGGCGATGAACACTGAAGCTTTCTTT.

This chain joins TRBV7-2 and TRBJ1-3; tentative D call: TRBD1 (6 bases). This CDR3 has 16 residues. Germline V gene sequence: CDR1 SGHTA, CDR2 FQGNSA. V gave up 5 bases and J gave up 3 bases, with 17 bases separating them. The CDR3 DNA sequence: TGTGCCAGCAGCCAACAGGGCGCGGGATATGGAAACACCATATATTTT. It translates to CASSQQGAGYGNTIYF.

This clonotype was counted many times. This sequence joins TRBV2 and TRBJ2-5; D may be TRBD2 (6 bases). Trimming removed 6 bases from V and 3 bases from J, with 11 bases in between. The length of the CDR3 is 13 residues. CDR1 is SNHLY, CDR2 FYNNEI, per germline. The CDR3 DNA sequence: TGTGCCAGCAGGCGGGACGGCGAAGAGACCCAGTACTTC. Translating gives CASRRDGEETQYF.

The sample holds many counts of this clonotype. The V call is TRBV29-1, the J call TRBJ2-5; no definite D call. Germline-derived CDR1 and CDR2 are SQVTM and ANQGSEA. Trimming cost V 1 base and J 3 bases, with 6 bases left between them. The CDR3 sequence is 12 residues long. The CDR3 spells CSVEGHEETQYF. DNA of the CDR3: TGCAGCGTTGAAGGCCACGAAGAGACCCAGTACTTC.